Sequencing of this T cell receptor beta chain was carried out in a study of beta chain features in type 1 diabetes. Study-wide context: When patients were set against healthy donors, age, gender and cell yields were similar. Study-level results: Significant though moderate, a shortening of TCRB CDR3s appeared in all four CD4+ subsets of Type 1 diabetes patients. Insertions were fewer and deletions more numerous at VDJ junctions in type 1 diabetes patients.

As every portion of the isolated RNA was reverse transcribed, the sequencing read expressed TCRB transcripts. Only in-frame clones appear in the TCRdb table, and some are missing; sequencing was by immunoSEQ multiplex PCR. Here the sample spans a few hundred thousand clones, 16% being singletons. Deletions cut 8 bases from V and 5 bases from J, with 9 bases between. CDR1 and CDR2 (germline): DFQATT, SNEGSKA (reference sequence). This CDR3 contains 11 residues. Only a few counts were recorded for this clone. Its antigen is still unknown. The source of this sequence is a man aged 25 to 40 with type 1 diabetes. What was sequenced was naive CD4+ T cells from blood. This chain connects TRBV20-1 to TRBJ2-2; D unclear. This CDR3 is CSLLGTGELFF. CDR3 nucleotides: TGCAGTCTTCTGGGGACCGGGGAGCTGTTTTTT.